This passage covers 11 T cell receptor beta chains from one sample sequenced in a study of identical twins' blood T cells. In TCRdb, the 5' RACE reads were re-called with MiXCR into one record per CDR3 protein. The sample lists around 380,000 distinct CDR3 sequences, 28% occurring once. Input material: PBMCs. These receptors were obtained from a woman aged 18 to 55 in good health.

This chain uses TRBV25-1 with TRBJ1-1; D remains unclear. The V and J ends lost 3 bases and 3 bases respectively, with 5 bases between them. The germline gives CDR1 MGHDK, CDR2 SYGVNS. This CDR3 region has 12 residues. CDR3 nucleotide sequence: TGTGCCAGCAGTGACCGGGACACTGAAGCTTTCTTT. It encodes CASSDRDTEAFF.

This clonotype was observed a handful of times. This sequence joins TRBV7-9 and TRBJ1-3; no clear D gene. Germline lookup yields CDR1 SEHNR and CDR2 FQNEAQ (reference sequence). The CDR3 contains 16 residues. Trimming took off 5 bases at V and 3 bases at J, with 17 bases between the two ends. CDR3 amino acids: CASSLPTAPDGNTIYF. The CDR3 DNA reads as TGTGCCAGCAGCCTCCCGACGGCACCCGATGGAAACACCATATATTTT.

This clonotype occurred a few times. The chain is built from TRBV7-9 and TRBJ1-5, with D unresolved. Germline V gene sequence: CDR1 SEHNR, CDR2 FQNEAQ (reference sequence). The V and J ends lost 4 bases and 6 bases respectively, with 7 bases between them. CDR3 length: 12 amino acids. CDR3 coding DNA: TGTGCCAGCAGCTCGATCGGTCAGCCCCAGCATTTT. It specifies CASSSIGQPQHF.

In regard to this clonotype: Mismatch with germline at one junction end may stem from a read error. V usage is TRBV2 and J usage is TRBJ1-1; D is perhaps TRBD1 (5 bases). CDR1 and CDR2 from the germline V gene are SNHLY and FYNNEI. The CDR3 extends over 14 amino acids. The CDR3 coding sequence is TGTGCCGGCAGTGAAATCTGCTCAGGGCTTGGTGTTTTCTTT. Encoded protein: CAGSEICSGLGVFF.

The chain is built from TRBV20-1 and TRBJ1-4, with TRBD1 identical over 7 bases. V was pared by 0 bases and J by 11 bases, with 3 bases of the junction left unmatched. The CDR3 is 12 amino acids. Germline lookup yields CDR1 DFQATT and CDR2 SNEGSKA (reference sequence). CDR3 nucleotides: TGCAGTGCTAGAGATGCGGACAGGAAACTGTTTTTT. It yields the protein CSARDADRKLFF.

The chain is built from TRBV20-1 and TRBJ1-1; no reliable D call. Germline CDR1 reads DFQATT; CDR2 reads SNEGSKA (reference sequence). V gave up 0 bases and J gave up 4 bases, with 6 bases separating them. The CDR3 has 12 residues. CDR3 in DNA: TGCAGTGCTAGAGATGTGGGCACTGAAGCTTTCTTT. This translates into CSARDVGTEAFF.

This clonotype was seen a few times. CDR3 protein: CSAKSGERANTGELFF. Here the CDR3 DNA reads TGCAGCGCAAAATCGGGAGAGCGGGCGAACACCGGGGAGCTGTTTTTT. The V gene is TRBV29-1, the J gene TRBJ2-2, with D perhaps TRBD2 (6 bases). This CDR3 comprises 16 residues. The V end lost 7 bases, the J end lost 0 bases, and 18 bases lay between the germline ends. CDR1 is SQVTM, CDR2 ANQGSEA, per germline.

The rearrangement joins TRBV18 to TRBJ1-1; no reliable D call. The CDR3 sequence is 15 residues long. V was shortened by 4 bases and J by 3 bases, with 15 bases between the two germline ends. In germline, CDR1 is KGHSH, CDR2 LQKENI. In DNA form, the CDR3 reads TGTGCCAGCTCACGGGTTGTAAAGGTGGACACTGAAGCTTTCTTT. As protein: CASSRVVKVDTEAFF.

This clonotype was picked up a small number of times. The chain uses TRBV5-1 and TRBJ1-1; no clear D gene. Trimming pared 7 bases from V and 2 bases from J, leaving 15 bases between. Germline values: CDR1 SGHRS, CDR2 YFSETQ. There are 14 residues in the CDR3. CDR3 sequence (DNA): TGCGCCAGCCGCCACCCAGATGTTAACACTGAAGCTTTCTTT. This sequence encodes CASRHPDVNTEAFF. Full variable domain (missing parts from reference TRBV5-1 and TRBJ1-1): KAGVTQTPRYLIKTRGQQVTLSCSPISGHRSVSWYQQTPGQGLQFLFEYFSETQRNKGNFPGRFSGRQFSNSRSEMNVSTLELGDSALYLCASRHPDVNTEAFFGQGTRLTVV.

This clonotype was picked up a small number of times. DNA for the CDR3: TGTGCCAGTAAACGGGACAGAAACTCTGGAAACACCATATATTTT. Protein sequence: CASKRDRNSGNTIYF. J is TRBJ1-3 and V is TRBV19; 7 nucleotides agree with TRBD1. The J segment lost 0 bases and the V segment lost 7 bases, leaving 6 bases of the junction unmatched. There are 15 residues in the CDR3. CDR1 is LNHDA and CDR2 is SQIVND in the germline V gene (reference sequence).

V usage is TRBV14 and J usage is TRBJ1-1; TRBD1 agrees at 7 bases. The ends lost 6 bases at V and 4 bases at J; junction bases unmatched: 11. The CDR3 runs 15 residues. Germline CDR1 and CDR2: SGHDN and FVKESK. For the CDR3, the DNA is TGTGCCAGCAGGGAGACAGGGAAGGCAGGCACTGAAGCTTTCTTT. This sequence encodes CASRETGKAGTEAFF.